The next 14 T cell receptor beta chains were all read from a single sample in a study of cytotoxic CD8 clonotypes in ibrutinib-treated CLL. Sequencing was performed with immunoSEQ multiplex PCR; in TCRdb, only in-frame clones are kept and a portion is missing. This sample has 110,000 to 150,000 clones; more than 75% occur once, and the top ten carry around 4.9%. The source was PBMCs, collected after 24 months of ibrutinib treatment. Receptors originate from a human donor with chronic lymphocytic leukemia.

In its sample, this clone was seen once. This chain connects TRBV7-9 to TRBJ2-2, with D hard to call. Germline CDR1 reads SEHNR; CDR2 reads FQNEAQ (reference sequence). This CDR3 is 13 amino acids long. Trimming removed 11 bases from V and 6 bases from J, with 16 bases in between. CDR3 DNA: TGTGCCCCAATGAGCCTATGGGCCGGGGAGCTGTTTTTT. This gives the protein CAPMSLWAGELFF.

The rearrangement joins TRBV25-1 to TRBJ2-3; TRBD2 aligns across 7 bases. Germline V gene data show CDR1 as MGHDK and CDR2 as SYGVNS. Germline trimming cut 3 bases from V and 3 bases from J; bases unmatched to any gene: 6. The CDR3 sequence is 15 residues long. The CDR3 DNA follows: TGTGCCAGCAGTGACGCTGGACTAGGAACAGATACGCAGTATTTT. Residues: CASSDAGLGTDTQYF.

This chain uses TRBV9 with TRBJ2-7; D is perhaps TRBD1 or TRBD2 (5 bases each). Germline values: CDR1 SGDLS, CDR2 YYNGEE. V lost 1 base and J 2 bases, leaving 16 bases between the germline ends. CDR3 length equals 16 residues. CDR3 bases: TGTGCCAGCAGCGTACACCCCACCGGGGCGACCTACGAGCAGTACTTC. Translation: CASSVHPTGATYEQYF.

The chain carries TRBV28 and TRBJ2-3; D not certain. Germline V CDR1 and CDR2: MDHEN, SYDVKM. Trimming pared 3 bases from V and 3 bases from J, leaving 13 bases between. The CDR3 spans 15 residues. CDR3 nucleotides: TGTGCCAGCAGTTTGGGTGGGTCTGGGACAGATACGCAGTATTTT. Encoded protein: CASSLGGSGTDTQYF. Full variable domain (missing parts from reference TRBV28 and TRBJ2-3): DVKVTQSSRYLVKRTGEKVFLECVQDMDHENMFWYRQDPGLGLRLIYFSYDVKMKEKGDIPEGYSVSREKKERFSLILESASTNQTSMYLCASSLGGSGTDTQYFGPGTRLTVL.

As DNA, the CDR3 is TGTGCCAGCAGTGAGACAGGTCCCACCGGGGAGCTGTTTTTT. This translates into CASSETGPTGELFF. The rearrangement uses TRBV2 and TRBJ2-2, with D possibly being TRBD1 (6 bases). Between the trimmed V and J ends, which lost 3 bases and 4 bases, there was a span of 9 bases. The germline V gene encodes CDR1 SNHLY and CDR2 FYNNEI. CDR3 size: 14 residues.

The V and J genes are TRBV2 and TRBJ1-5; tentative D call: TRBD1 (5 bases). The germline V gene encodes CDR1 SNHLY and CDR2 FYNNEI. The CDR3 loop spans 14 amino acids. V was trimmed by 6 bases and J by 7 bases, leaving 16 bases between them. CDR3 loop: CASRGTAEVQPQHF. As DNA, the CDR3 is TGTGCCAGCAGGGGGACGGCGGAGGTCCAGCCCCAGCATTTT.

This clone was found a few times. The chain uses TRBV19 and TRBJ1-3; 7 bases map to TRBD1. The ends lost 6 bases at V and 0 bases at J; junction bases unmatched: 5. The CDR3 loop spans 15 amino acids. Germline CDR1 and CDR2: LNHDA and SQIVND (reference sequence). The CDR3 nucleotides read TGTGCCAGTAGCCTGGGACAGAGCTCTGGAAACACCATATATTTT. Protein: CASSLGQSSGNTIYF.

The chain couples TRBV7-2 to TRBJ1-2; TRBD1 might be the D (6 bases). V lost 7 bases to trimming and J lost 8 bases, with 17 bases between them. This CDR3 spans 13 amino acids. The V gene's germline CDR1 is SGHTA and CDR2 FQGNSA. CDR3 in amino acids: CASTTGGGMGYTF. CDR3 DNA sequence: TGTGCCAGCACCACCGGGGGGGGCATGGGCTACACCTTC.

Only one count was recorded for this clone. J is TRBJ2-1 and V is TRBV19, with a weak D call TRBD2 (5 bases). The CDR3 runs 15 residues. CDR1 and CDR2 (germline): LNHDA, SQIVND (reference sequence). V was shortened by 5 bases and J by 3 bases, with 14 bases between the two germline ends. The CDR3 loop is CASSWGADGYNEQFF. CDR3 DNA sequence: TGTGCCAGTAGTTGGGGAGCGGACGGCTACAATGAGCAGTTCTTC.

J is TRBJ1-1 and V is TRBV2; 11 nucleotides align to TRBD1. V gave up 5 bases and J gave up 5 bases; unmatched junction bases: 4. CDR1 is SNHLY and CDR2 is FYNNEI in the germline V gene. This CDR3 is 14 amino acids long. The CDR3 spells CASSPDRGQTEAFF. CDR3 DNA: TGTGCCAGCAGTCCGGACAGGGGGCAGACTGAAGCTTTCTTT.

The J gene is TRBJ2-5, the V gene TRBV6-5, with D possibly TRBD1 on 6 matching bases. V was trimmed by 8 bases and J by 4 bases, leaving 14 bases between them. The CDR3 spans 13 residues. Germline CDR1 MNHEY, CDR2 SVGAGI. The chain's CDR3 is CASLRGLGETQYF. The DNA of the CDR3 is TGTGCCAGCTTAAGGGGGTTAGGAGAGACCCAGTACTTC.

The table lists this clone with many counts. The gene calls are TRBV5-1 and TRBJ1-4, with D maybe TRBD1 (5 bases). The germline V gene encodes CDR1 SGHRS and CDR2 YFSETQ. The CDR3 is made up of 14 amino acids. The V end was cut by 7 bases, the J end by 6 bases, with 16 bases between. CDR3 DNA: TGCGCCAGCCGTCGTCGCCTGGGGGATGAAAAACTGTTTTTT. It encodes CASRRRLGDEKLFF.

This clone is a singleton in its sample. This chain links TRBV10-3 with TRBJ2-7; D gene ambiguous. This CDR3 spans 12 amino acids. Trimming shortened V by 2 bases and J by 1 base, and 3 bases separated the two germline ends. Per germline, CDR1 ENHRY and CDR2 SYGVKD. The CDR3 spells CAISEQSYEQYF. CDR3 nucleotides: TGTGCCATCAGTGAGCAATCCTACGAGCAGTACTTC.

The chain's CDR3 is CAGSGETYEQYF. DNA for the CDR3: TGTGCCGGCTCAGGGGAAACTTACGAGCAGTACTTC. V is TRBV6-5 and J is TRBJ2-7; D may be TRBD1 (6 bases). V was trimmed by 11 bases and J by 4 bases, leaving 15 bases between them. The CDR3 is 12 amino acids. Germline CDR1 reads MNHEY; CDR2 reads SVGAGI.